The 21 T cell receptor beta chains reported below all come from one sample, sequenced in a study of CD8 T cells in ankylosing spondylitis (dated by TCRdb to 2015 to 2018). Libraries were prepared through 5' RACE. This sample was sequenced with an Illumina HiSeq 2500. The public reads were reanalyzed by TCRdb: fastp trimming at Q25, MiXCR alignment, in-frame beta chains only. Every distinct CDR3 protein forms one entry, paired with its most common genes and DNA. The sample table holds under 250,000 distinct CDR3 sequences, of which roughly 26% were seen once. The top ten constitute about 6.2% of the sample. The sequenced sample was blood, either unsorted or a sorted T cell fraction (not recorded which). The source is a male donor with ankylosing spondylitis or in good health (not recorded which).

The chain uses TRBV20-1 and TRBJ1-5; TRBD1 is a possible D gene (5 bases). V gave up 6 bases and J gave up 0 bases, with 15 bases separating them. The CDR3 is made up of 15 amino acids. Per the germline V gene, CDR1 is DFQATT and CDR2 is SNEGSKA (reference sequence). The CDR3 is CSAPREGYSNQPQHF. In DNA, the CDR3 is TGCAGTGCCCCCAGGGAGGGGTATAGCAATCAGCCCCAGCATTTT.

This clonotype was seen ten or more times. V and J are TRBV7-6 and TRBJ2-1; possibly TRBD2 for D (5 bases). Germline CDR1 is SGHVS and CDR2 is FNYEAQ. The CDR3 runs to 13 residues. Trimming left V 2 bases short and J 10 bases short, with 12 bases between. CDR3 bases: TGTGCCAGCAGCTTAACGCGCGGGTCAGAGCAGTTCTTC. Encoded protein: CASSLTRGSEQFF.

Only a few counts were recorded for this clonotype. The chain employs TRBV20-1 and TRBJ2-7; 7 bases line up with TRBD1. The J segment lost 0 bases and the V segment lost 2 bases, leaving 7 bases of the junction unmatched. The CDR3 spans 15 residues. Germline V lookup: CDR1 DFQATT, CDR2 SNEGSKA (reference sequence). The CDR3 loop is CSARTQGVASYEQYF. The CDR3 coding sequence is TGCAGTGCTAGAACTCAGGGGGTCGCCTCCTACGAGCAGTACTTC.

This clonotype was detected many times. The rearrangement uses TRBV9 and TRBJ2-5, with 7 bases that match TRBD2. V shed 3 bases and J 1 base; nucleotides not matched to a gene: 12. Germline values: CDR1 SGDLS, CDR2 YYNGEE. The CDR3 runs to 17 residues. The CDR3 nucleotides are TGTGCCAGCAGCGCTCCTAGGGAGCGGGACTTCCAAGAGACCCAGTACTTC. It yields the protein CASSAPRERDFQETQYF.

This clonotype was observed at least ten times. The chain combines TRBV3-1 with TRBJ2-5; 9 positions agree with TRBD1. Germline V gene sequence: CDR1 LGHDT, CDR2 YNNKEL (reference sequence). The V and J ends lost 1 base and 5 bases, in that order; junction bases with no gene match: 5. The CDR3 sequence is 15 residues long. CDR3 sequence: CASSQAGQGMETQYF. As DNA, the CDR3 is TGTGCCAGCAGCCAAGCTGGACAGGGGATGGAGACCCAGTACTTC.

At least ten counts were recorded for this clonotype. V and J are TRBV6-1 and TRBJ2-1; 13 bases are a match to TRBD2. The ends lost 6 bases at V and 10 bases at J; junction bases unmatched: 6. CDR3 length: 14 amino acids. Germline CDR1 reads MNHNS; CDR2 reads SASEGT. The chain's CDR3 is CASRILAGGLEQFF. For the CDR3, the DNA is TGTGCCAGCAGGATACTAGCGGGAGGGCTGGAGCAGTTCTTC.

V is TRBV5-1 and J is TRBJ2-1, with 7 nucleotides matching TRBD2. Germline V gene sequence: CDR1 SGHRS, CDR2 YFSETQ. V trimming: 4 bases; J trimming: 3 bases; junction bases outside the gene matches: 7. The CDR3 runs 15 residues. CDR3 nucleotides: TGCGCCAGCAGCGACGGAAGCGGGATCTACAATGAGCAGTTCTTC. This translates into CASSDGSGIYNEQFF.

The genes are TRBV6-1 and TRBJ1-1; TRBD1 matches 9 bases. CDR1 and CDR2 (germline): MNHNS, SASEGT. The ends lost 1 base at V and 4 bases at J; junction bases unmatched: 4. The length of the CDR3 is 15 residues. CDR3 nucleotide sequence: TGTGCCAGCAGTGAAGTGGGGACAGGGCGCACTGAAGCTTTCTTT. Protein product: CASSEVGTGRTEAFF.

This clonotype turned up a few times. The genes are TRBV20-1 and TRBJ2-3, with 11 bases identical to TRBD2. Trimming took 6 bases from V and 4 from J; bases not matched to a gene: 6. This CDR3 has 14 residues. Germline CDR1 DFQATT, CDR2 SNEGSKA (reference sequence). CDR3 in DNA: TGCAGTGCCAGTACTAGCGGGAGATCAGATACGCAGTATTTT. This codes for CSASTSGRSDTQYF.

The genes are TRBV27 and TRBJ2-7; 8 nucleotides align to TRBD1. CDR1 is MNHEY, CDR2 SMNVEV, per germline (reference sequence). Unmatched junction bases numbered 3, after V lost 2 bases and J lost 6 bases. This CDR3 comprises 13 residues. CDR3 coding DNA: TGTGCCAGCAGTTTAGCCAGGGGGCTCGAGCAGTACTTC. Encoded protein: CASSLARGLEQYF.

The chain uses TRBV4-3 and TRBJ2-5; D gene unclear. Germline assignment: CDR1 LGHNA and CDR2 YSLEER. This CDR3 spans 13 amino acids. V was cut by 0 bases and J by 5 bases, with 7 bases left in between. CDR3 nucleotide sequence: TGCGCCAGCAGCCAAGATTCAAGGGAGACCCAGTACTTC. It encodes CASSQDSRETQYF.

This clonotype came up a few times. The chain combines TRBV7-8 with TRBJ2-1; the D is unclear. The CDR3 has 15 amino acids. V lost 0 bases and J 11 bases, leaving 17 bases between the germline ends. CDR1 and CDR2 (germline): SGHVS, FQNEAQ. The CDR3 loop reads CASSLAPTSLGQQFF. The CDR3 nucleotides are TGTGCCAGCAGCTTAGCGCCGACTTCCCTCGGGCAGCAGTTCTTC.

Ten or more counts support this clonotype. CDR3 protein: CASSLRQADTQYF. In nucleotides, the CDR3 is TGTGCCAGCAGCCTGAGACAAGCAGATACGCAGTATTTT. The chain employs TRBV7-2 and TRBJ2-3; D is uncertain. The germline CDR1 and CDR2 sequences are SGHTA and FQGNSA. V lost 5 bases and J 4 bases, leaving 10 bases between the germline ends. The CDR3 is made up of 13 amino acids.

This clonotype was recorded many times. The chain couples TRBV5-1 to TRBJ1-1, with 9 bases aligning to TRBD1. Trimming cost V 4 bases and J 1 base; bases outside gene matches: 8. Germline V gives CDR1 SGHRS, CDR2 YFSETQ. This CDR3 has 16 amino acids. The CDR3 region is CASSPNPGQGNTEAFF. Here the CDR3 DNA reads TGCGCCAGCAGCCCAAATCCGGGACAGGGGAACACTGAAGCTTTCTTT.

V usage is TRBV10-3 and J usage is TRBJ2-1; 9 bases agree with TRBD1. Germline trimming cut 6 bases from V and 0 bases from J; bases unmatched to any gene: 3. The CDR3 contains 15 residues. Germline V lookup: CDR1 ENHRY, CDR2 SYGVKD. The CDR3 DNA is TGTGCCATCAGGGGACAGGGATTCTCCTACAATGAGCAGTTCTTC. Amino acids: CAIRGQGFSYNEQFF.

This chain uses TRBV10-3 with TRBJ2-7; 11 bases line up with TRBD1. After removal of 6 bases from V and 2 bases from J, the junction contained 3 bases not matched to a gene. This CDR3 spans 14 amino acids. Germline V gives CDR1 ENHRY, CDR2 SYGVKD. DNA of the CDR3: TGTGCCATCAGAAGGGACAGGGGGACCTACGAGCAGTACTTC. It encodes CAIRRDRGTYEQYF.

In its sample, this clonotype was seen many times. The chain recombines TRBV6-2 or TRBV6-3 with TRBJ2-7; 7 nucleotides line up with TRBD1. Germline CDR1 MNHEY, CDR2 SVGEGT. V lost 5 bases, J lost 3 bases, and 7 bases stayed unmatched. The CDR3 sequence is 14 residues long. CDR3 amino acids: CASSIGTVFYEQYF. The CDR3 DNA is TGTGCCAGCAGTATCGGGACAGTTTTCTACGAGCAGTACTTC.

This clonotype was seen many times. The CDR3 protein is CASSLGTASYEQYF. The CDR3 bases are TGCGCCAGCAGCCTCGGGACAGCTTCCTACGAGCAGTACTTC. The chain is built from TRBV5-1 and TRBJ2-7, with 7 bases that match TRBD1. The CDR3 loop spans 14 amino acids. Trimming cost V 4 bases and J 1 base; bases outside gene matches: 5. Per germline, CDR1 SGHRS and CDR2 YFSETQ.

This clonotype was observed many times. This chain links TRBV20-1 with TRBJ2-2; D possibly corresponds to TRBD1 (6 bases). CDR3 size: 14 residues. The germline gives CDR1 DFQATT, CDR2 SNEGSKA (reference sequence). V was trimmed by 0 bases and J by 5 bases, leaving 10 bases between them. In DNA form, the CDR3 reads TGCAGTGCTAGAGACAGGGGATGGACCGGGGAGCTGTTTTTT. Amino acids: CSARDRGWTGELFF.

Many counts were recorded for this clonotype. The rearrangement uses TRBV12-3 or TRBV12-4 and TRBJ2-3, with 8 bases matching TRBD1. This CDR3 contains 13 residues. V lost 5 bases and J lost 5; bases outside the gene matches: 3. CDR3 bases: TGTGCCAGCAGTAACACAGGGGGAGATACGCAGTATTTT. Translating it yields CASSNTGGDTQYF.

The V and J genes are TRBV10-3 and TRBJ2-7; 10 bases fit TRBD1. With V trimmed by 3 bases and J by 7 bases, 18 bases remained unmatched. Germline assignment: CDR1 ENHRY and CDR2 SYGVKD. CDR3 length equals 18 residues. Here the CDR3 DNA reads TGTGCCATCAGTGACCAGGGCGGAACTGACAGGGGGCCGGGTGAGCAGTACTTC. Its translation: CAISDQGGTDRGPGEQYF.